The table lists the clone carrying this T cell receptor beta chain with a count of one. The target antigen is unknown. These data originate in a study of cytomegalovirus exposure and HLA in healthy donors. Regarding the study as a whole: The majority of TCR sequences were rare, yet some public TCRs appeared in many donors. Reports credit the classifier with highly specific, highly sensitive diagnosis of cytomegalovirus status. Among TCR beta chains, those listed as cytomegalovirus-associated numbered some 160.

J gave up 5 bases and V 8 bases, and 9 bases lay outside the gene matches. CDR1 and CDR2 from the germline V gene are LNHDA and SQIVND (reference sequence). This CDR3 region has 14 residues. Profiling relied on immunoSEQ multiplex PCR, and the TCRdb table lists in-frame clones only, not all of them. Here the sample spans about 49,000 clones, nearly 95% being singletons. Sequenced: PBMCs. This rearrangement joins TRBV19 to TRBJ2-3, with 8 bases lining up with TRBD2. The TCR was taken from a woman aged 18 to 35 in good health and CMV-seropositive. The CDR3: CASGLSGNLDTQYF. Written as DNA, the CDR3 is TGTGCCAGTGGGCTTAGCGGGAATTTAGATACGCAGTATTTT.